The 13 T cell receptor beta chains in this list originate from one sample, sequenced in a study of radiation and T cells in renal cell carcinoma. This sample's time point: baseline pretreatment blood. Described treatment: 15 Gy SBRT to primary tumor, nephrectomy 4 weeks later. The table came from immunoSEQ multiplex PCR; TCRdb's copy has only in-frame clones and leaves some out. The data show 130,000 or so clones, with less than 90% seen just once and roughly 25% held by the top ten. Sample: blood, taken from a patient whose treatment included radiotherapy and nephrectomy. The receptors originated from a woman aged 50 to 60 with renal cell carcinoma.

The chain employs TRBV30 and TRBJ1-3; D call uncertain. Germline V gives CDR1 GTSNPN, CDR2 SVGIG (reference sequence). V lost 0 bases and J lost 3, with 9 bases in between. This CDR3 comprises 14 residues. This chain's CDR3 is CAWSVRGNGNTIYF. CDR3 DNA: TGTGCCTGGAGTGTACGAGGAAATGGAAACACCATATATTTT.

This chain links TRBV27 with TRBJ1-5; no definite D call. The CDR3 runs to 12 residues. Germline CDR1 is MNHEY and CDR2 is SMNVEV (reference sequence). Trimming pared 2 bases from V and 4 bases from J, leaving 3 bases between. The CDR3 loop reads CASSLPNQPQHF. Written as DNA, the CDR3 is TGTGCCAGCAGTTTACCTAATCAGCCCCAGCATTTT.

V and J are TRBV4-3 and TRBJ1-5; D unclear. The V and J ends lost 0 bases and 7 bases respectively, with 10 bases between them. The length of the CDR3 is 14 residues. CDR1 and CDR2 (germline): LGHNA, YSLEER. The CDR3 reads CASSQDQRSQPQHF. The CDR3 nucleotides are TGCGCCAGCAGCCAAGATCAACGGAGCCAGCCCCAGCATTTT.

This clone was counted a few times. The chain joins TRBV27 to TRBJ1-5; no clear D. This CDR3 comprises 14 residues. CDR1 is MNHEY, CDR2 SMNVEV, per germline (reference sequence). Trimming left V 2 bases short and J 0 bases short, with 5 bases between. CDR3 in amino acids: CASSLQTSNQPQHF. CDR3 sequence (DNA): TGTGCCAGCAGTTTACAGACTAGCAATCAGCCCCAGCATTTT.

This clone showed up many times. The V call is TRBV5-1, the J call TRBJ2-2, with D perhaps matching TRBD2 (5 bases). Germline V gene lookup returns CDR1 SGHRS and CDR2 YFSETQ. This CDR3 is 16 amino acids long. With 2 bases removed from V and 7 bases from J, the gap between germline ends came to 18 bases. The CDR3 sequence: CASSFLEIARGGELFF. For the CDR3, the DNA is TGCGCCAGCAGCTTCCTTGAAATAGCTCGGGGCGGGGAGCTGTTTTTT.

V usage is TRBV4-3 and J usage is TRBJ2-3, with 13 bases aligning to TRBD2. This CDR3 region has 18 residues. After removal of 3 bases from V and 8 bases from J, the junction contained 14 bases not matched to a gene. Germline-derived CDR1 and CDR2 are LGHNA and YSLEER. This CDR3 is CASSQSVLAGGPVGTQYF. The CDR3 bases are TGCGCCAGCAGCCAGTCCGTACTAGCGGGAGGGCCGGTGGGTACGCAGTATTTT.

CDR3 sequence: CASSQQGFGNQPQHF. Written as DNA, the CDR3 is TGTGCCAGCAGTCAACAGGGATTTGGCAATCAGCCCCAGCATTTT. The chain links TRBV27 to TRBJ1-5, with D possibly matching TRBD1 (6 bases). The CDR3 consists of 15 residues. Germline V gene data show CDR1 as MNHEY and CDR2 as SMNVEV (reference sequence). V lost 5 bases, J lost 2 bases, and 13 bases lay in between.

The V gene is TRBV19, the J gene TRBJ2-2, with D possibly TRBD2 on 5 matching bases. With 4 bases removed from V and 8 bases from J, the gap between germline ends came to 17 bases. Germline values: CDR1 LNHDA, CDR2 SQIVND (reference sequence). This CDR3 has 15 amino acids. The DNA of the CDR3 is TGTGCCAGTAGTAAATCAGGAGCTAGAGGGGGGGAGCTGTTTTTT. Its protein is CASSKSGARGGELFF.

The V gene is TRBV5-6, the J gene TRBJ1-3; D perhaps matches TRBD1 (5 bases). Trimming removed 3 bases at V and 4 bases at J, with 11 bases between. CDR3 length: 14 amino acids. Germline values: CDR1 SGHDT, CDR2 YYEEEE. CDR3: CASSSPGGGNTIYF. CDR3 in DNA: TGTGCCAGCAGCTCTCCCGGGGGGGGAAACACCATATATTTT.

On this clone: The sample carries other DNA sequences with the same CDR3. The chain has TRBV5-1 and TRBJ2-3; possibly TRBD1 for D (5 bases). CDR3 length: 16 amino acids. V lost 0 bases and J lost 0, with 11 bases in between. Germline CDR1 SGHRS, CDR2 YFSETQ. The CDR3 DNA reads TGCGCCAGCAGCTTGGAAGGGGTCCCTAGCACAGATACGCAGTATTTT. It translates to CASSLEGVPSTDTQYF.

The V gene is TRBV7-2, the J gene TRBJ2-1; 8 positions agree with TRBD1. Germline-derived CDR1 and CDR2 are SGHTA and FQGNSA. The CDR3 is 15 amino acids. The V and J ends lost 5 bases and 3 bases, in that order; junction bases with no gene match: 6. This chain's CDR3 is CASSERTGNYNEQFF. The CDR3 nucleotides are TGTGCCAGCAGCGAGAGGACAGGGAACTACAATGAGCAGTTCTTC.

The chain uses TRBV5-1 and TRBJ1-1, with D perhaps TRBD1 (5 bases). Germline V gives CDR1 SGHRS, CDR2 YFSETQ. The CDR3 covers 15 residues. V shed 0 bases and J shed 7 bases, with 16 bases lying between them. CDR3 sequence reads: CASSLVDLRGGEAFF. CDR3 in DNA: TGCGCCAGCAGCTTGGTTGATTTGCGGGGCGGTGAAGCTTTCTTT.

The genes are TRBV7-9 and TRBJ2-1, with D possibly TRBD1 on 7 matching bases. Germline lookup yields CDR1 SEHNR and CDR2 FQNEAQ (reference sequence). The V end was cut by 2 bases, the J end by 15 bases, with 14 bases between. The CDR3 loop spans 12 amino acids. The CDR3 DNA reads TGTGCCAGCAGCTTATCGCGGGACAGCGGGTTCTTC. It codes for CASSLSRDSGFF.